These T cell receptor beta chains were read from a single sample in a study of blood T cell repertoires in COVID-19. Some clones are missing from TCRdb's copy, which holds only in-frame ones; the method was immunoSEQ multiplex PCR. The table lists 130,000 or so clones, 80% to 90% of them singletons, with about 17% in the top ten. The sequenced sample consisted of peripheral blood. Receptors were obtained from a man in his forties or fifties with active or convalescent COVID-19. The CDR3 runs from the conserved cysteine through the conserved F or W. The D gene is left open where the match is weak. Some rows have no size entry. The others give once, few or many, or a class for an expanded clone.

>16|TRBD2|TRBJ2-7|NA|TRBV2
TGTGCCAGCAGTGGGGGACTAGCGGGAGGCTCCTACGAGCAGTACTTC
CASSGGLAGGSYEQYF
>15|NA|TRBJ2-1|NA|TRBV14
TGTGCCAGCAGCCAAGCGGGGGGCCGGTACAATGAGCAGTTCTTC
CASSQAGGRYNEQFF
>15|NA|TRBJ1-3|once|TRBV5-1
TGCGCCAGCAGCCTAAGTTCAGGGGAGGGAAACACCATATATTTT
CASSLSSGEGNTIYF
>14|TRBD1|TRBJ1-5|NA|TRBV5-1
TGCGCCAGCAGCTCGACAGGGACTGACCAGCCCCAGCATTTT
CASSSTGTDQPQHF
>14|TRBD1|TRBJ1-5|few|TRBV19
TGTGCCAGTAGCAAAGGACAGGGCGGGCAGCCCCAGCATTTT
CASSKGQGGQPQHF
>13|NA|TRBJ2-7|NA|TRBV7-2
TGTGCCAGCAGCTGGCGGGCCGACTACGAGCAGTACTTC
CASSWRADYEQYF
>13|TRBD1|TRBJ2-7|NA|TRBV19
TGTGCCAGTAAACGACAGGGGCCCTACGAGCAGTACTTC
CASKRQGPYEQYF
>12|TRBD2|TRBJ2-5|NA|TRBV4-2
TGTGCCAGCAGCCATCTAGCGGCGACCCAGTACTTC
CASSHLAATQYF
>15|NA|TRBJ2-1|NA|TRBV6-2/TRBV6-3
TGTGCCAGCAGTTACGGAGACTGGAGTGTCGGTGAGCAGTTCTTC
CASSYGDWSVGEQFF
>15|TRBD1|TRBJ1-4|NA|TRBV3-1/TRBV3-2
TGTGCCAGCAGCCATCCCGGGACAGGGGGGGGAAAACTGTTTTTT
CASSHPGTGGGKLFF
>16|NA|TRBJ2-3|NA|TRBV21-1
TGTGCCAGCAGCAAGGGGTGGCCTAGCCGGCCAGATACGCAGTATTTT
CASSKGWPSRPDTQYF
>16|TRBD2|TRBJ2-3|NA|TRBV19
TGTGCCAGTAGTATCCGTAGCGGGGGGGCCACAGATACGCAGTATTTT
CASSIRSGGATDTQYF
>15|NA|TRBJ1-5|NA|TRBV5-1
TGCGCCAGCAGCTTGGGGGCAGGGGTCCATCAGCCCCAGCATTTT
CASSLGAGVHQPQHF
>14|TRBD1|TRBJ1-1|NA|TRBV29-1
TGCAGCGTTGGGTGGCAGGGGGCAAGTACTGAAGCTTTCTTT
CSVGWQGASTEAFF
>16|TRBD1|TRBJ1-2|NA|TRBV5-6
TGTGCCAGCAGCTTCAATCCGGGACAGGCTAACTATGGCTACACCTTC
CASSFNPGQANYGYTF
>16|NA|TRBJ1-3|once|TRBV5-1
TGCGCCAGCAGCTTGATTGGGGCCGGATCTGGAAACACCATATATTTT
CASSLIGAGSGNTIYF
>15|TRBD1|TRBJ2-4|NA|TRBV23-1
TGCGCCAGCAGACCGGGGACAGGGGTGGTAAACATTCAGTACTTC
CASRPGTGVVNIQYF
>17|TRBD2|TRBJ2-1|NA|TRBV10-3
TGTGCCATCAGTGAGGGGGGACTAGCGGCTGATTACAATGAGCAGTTCTTC
CAISEGGLAADYNEQFF
>15|NA|TRBJ2-5|NA|TRBV24-1
TGTGCCACCAGTGATCCGAGAACAGGGATGGTGACCCAGTACTTC
CATSDPRTGMVTQYF
>14|TRBD2|TRBJ2-1|once|TRBV7-9
TGTGCCAGCAGCCGGAGCGGGAGTTACAATGAGCAGTTCTTC
CASSRSGSYNEQFF
>16|NA|TRBJ1-5|NA|TRBV7-8
TGTGCCAGCAGCCTAGTCCGGGGGGTTAGCAATCAGCCCCAGCATTTT
CASSLVRGVSNQPQHF
>10|NA|TRBJ1-1|NA|TRBV30
TGTGCCTGGAGCGGTTTTGAAGCTTTCTTT
CAWSGFEAFF
>14|NA|TRBJ1-6|NA|TRBV3-1/TRBV3-2
TGTGCCAGCAGCCAAGGGAGAACTAATTCACCCCTCCACTTT
CASSQGRTNSPLHF
>13|TRBD1|TRBJ2-7|NA|TRBV28
TGTGCCAGCTTAGGACAGGGTTTCGACGAGCAGTACTTC
CASLGQGFDEQYF
>14|NA|TRBJ2-7|NA|TRBV5-4
TGTGCCAGCAGCTCGCCAGGTTTAGGGGCGGAGCAGTACTTC
CASSSPGLGAEQYF
>14|NA|TRBJ2-6|NA|TRBV7-2
TGTGCCAGCAGTGCAGGGGCCGGGGCCAACGTCCTGACTTTC
CASSAGAGANVLTF
>18|TRBD2|TRBJ2-7|NA|TRBV11-2
TGTGCCAGCAGTCACGGACTAGCGGGAGGGGGAAGCTCCTACGAGCAGTACTTC
CASSHGLAGGGSSYEQYF
>16|TRBD1|TRBJ2-4|once|TRBV5-4
TGTGCCAGCAGCCAGCCGGGGGAGACAGGGGTAAACATTCAGTACTTC
CASSQPGETGVNIQYF
>14|NA|TRBJ1-2|NA|TRBV6-5
TGTGCCACCCTCCTTGCCCCGGGGGACTATGGCTACACCTTC
CATLLAPGDYGYTF
>13|NA|TRBJ2-7|NA|TRBV7-2
TGTGCCAGCAGCTTATACTCGGTCTACGAGCAGTACTTC
CASSLYSVYEQYF
>16|TRBD2|TRBJ2-1|NA|TRBV5-1
TGCGCCAGCAGCCTGTCGGGACTAGCGGCTTACAATGAGCAGTTCTTC
CASSLSGLAAYNEQFF
>15|NA|TRBJ2-1|once|TRBV9
TGTGCCAGCAGCGTAGTGGGGAGCTCCTACAATGAGCAGTTCTTC
CASSVVGSSYNEQFF
>14|NA|TRBJ1-1|NA|TRBV7-2
TGTGCCAGCAGCTTAGCGCGACAGAGCACTGAAGCTTTCTTT
CASSLARQSTEAFF